The rows below give T cell receptor beta chains drawn from one sample of a study of control samples from healthy donors and cancer patients. Measured with immunoSEQ multiplex PCR; TCRdb has only the in-frame clones, and not every one. The data contain some 40,000 clones, roughly 94% of them singletons. Material: blood. These receptors all stem from a man between 60 and 70 years old in good health. Both conserved end residues are trimmed from each CDR3. Each record gives: CDR3 protein, V gene.

SAQMGLAAYNEQF | TRBV29-1
ASRSPGLGNEQF | TRBV27
ASQGEGEGHNEQF | TRBV6-4
ASSLKQGTGSYEQY | TRBV6-6
ASSQSQYYGYT | TRBV3-1/TRBV3-2
ASSLTYSSGNTIY | TRBV27
ASSNSGRAFNEQY | TRBV7-9
SVTPFGGELF | TRBV29-1
ASSSQWTSTDTQY | TRBV6-5
ASQNLGVNSPLH | TRBV28
ASSLVRGENQPQH | TRBV7-8
ASSTLGISNSPLH | TRBV6-5
ASSMGPYEQY | TRBV5-1
ASTLGLAVLDTQY | TRBV7-9
ASSPTGRDGNTIY | TRBV7-9
ASSLGSGGPGGDTQY | TRBV7-9